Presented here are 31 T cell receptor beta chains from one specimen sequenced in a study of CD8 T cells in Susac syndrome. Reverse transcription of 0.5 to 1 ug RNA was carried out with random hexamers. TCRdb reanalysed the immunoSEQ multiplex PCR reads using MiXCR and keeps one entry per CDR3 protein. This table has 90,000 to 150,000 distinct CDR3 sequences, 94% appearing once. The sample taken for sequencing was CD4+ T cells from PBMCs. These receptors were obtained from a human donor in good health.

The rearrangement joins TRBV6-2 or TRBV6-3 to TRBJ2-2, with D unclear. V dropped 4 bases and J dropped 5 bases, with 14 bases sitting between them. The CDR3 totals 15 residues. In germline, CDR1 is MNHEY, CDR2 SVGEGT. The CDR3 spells CASSFLDGVTGELFF. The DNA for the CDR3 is TGTGCCAGCAGTTTCTTAGATGGTGTGACCGGGGAGCTGTTTTTT.

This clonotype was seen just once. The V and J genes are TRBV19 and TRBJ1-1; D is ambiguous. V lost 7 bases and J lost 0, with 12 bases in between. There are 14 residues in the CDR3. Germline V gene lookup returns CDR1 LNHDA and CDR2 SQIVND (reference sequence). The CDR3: CASTARPLNTEAFF. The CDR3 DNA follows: TGTGCCAGTACCGCTCGTCCCCTGAACACTGAAGCTTTCTTT.

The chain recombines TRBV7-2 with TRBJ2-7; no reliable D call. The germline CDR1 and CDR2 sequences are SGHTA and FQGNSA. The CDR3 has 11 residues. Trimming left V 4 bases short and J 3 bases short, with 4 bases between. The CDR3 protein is CASSSHYEQYF. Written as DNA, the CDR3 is TGTGCCAGCAGCTCCCACTACGAGCAGTACTTC.

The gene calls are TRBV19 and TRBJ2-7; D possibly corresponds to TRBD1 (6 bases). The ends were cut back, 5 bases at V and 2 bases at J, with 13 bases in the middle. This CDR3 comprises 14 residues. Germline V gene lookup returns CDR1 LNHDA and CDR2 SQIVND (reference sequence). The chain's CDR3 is CASSSNRDPYEQYF. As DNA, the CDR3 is TGTGCCAGTAGTTCCAACAGGGACCCCTACGAGCAGTACTTC.

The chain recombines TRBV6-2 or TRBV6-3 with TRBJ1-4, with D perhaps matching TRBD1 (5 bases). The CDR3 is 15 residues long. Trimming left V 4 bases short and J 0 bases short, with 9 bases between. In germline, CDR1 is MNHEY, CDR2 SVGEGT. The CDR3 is CASSSATATNEKLFF. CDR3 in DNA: TGTGCCAGCAGTTCGGCGACAGCAACTAATGAAAAACTGTTTTTT.

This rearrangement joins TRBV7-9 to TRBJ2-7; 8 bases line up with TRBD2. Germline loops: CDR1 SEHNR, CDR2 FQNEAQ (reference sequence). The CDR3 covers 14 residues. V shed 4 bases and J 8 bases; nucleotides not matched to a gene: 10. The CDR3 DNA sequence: TGTGCCAGCAGCTCCTTAGCGGGAAGGGCCCAGCAGTACTTC. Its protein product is CASSSLAGRAQQYF.

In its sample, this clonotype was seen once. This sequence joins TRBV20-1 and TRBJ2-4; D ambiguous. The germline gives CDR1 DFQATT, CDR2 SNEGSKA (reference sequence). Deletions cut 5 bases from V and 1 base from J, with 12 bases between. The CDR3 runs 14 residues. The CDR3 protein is CSARISGAKNIQYF. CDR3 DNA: TGCAGTGCTCGCATAAGTGGGGCCAAAAACATTCAGTACTTC.

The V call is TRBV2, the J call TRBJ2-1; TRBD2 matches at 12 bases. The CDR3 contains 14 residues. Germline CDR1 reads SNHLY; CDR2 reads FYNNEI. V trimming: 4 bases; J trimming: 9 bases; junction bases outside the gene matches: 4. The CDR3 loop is CASSVGLAGIEQFF. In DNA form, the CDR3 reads TGTGCCAGCAGTGTGGGACTAGCGGGTATTGAGCAGTTCTTC.

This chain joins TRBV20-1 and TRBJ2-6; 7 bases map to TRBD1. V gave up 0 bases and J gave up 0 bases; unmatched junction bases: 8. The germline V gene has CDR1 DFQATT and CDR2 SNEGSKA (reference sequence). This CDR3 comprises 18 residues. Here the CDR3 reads CSARDSRQGTSGANVLTF. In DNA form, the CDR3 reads TGCAGTGCTAGAGATAGCAGACAGGGTACCTCTGGGGCCAACGTCCTGACTTTC.

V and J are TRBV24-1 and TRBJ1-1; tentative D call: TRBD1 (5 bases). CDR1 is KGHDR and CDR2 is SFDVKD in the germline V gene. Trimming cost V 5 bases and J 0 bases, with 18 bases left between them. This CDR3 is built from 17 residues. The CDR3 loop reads CATSARGVRGVNTEAFF. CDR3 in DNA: TGTGCCACCAGTGCCCGGGGAGTGCGGGGGGTGAACACTGAAGCTTTCTTT.

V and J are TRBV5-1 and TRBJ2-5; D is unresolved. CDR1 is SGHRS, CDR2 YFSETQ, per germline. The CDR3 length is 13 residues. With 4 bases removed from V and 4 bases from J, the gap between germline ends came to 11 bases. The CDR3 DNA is TGCGCCAGCAGCCCCAGGAGTCGAGAGACCCAGTACTTC. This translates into CASSPRSRETQYF.

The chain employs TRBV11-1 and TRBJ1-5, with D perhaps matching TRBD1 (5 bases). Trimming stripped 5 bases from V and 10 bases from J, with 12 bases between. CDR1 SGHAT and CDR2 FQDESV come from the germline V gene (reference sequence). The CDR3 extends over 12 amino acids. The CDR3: CASSPVGGPQHF. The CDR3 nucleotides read TGTGCCAGCAGCCCCGTCGGGGGACCCCAGCATTTT.

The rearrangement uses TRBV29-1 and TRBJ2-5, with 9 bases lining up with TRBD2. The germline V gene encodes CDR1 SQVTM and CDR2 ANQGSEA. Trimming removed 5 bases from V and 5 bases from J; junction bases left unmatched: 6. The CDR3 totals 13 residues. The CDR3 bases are TGCAGCGTTAATAGCGGGAGCGCGGAGACCCAGTACTTC. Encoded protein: CSVNSGSAETQYF.

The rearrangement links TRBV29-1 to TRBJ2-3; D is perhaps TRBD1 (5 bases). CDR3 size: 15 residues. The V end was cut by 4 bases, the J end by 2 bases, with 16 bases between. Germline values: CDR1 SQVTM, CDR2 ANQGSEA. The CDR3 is CSVGPPGSLTDTQYF. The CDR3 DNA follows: TGCAGCGTTGGCCCGCCAGGGTCCCTCACAGATACGCAGTATTTT.

The CDR3 loop reads CSARGGWNQPQHF. The CDR3 DNA is TGCAGTGCTAGAGGGGGGTGGAATCAGCCCCAGCATTTT. The chain employs TRBV20-1 and TRBJ1-5; D is possibly TRBD1 (5 bases). V was cut by 1 base and J by 4 bases, with 8 bases left in between. CDR1 is DFQATT and CDR2 is SNEGSKA in the germline V gene (reference sequence). This CDR3 has 13 residues.

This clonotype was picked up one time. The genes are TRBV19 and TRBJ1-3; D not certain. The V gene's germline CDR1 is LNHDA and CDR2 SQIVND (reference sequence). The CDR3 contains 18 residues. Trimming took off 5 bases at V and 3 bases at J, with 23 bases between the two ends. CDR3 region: CASSLAARQTTRGNTIYF. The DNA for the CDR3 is TGTGCCAGTAGTCTAGCCGCGAGGCAGACCACCCGTGGAAACACCATATATTTT.

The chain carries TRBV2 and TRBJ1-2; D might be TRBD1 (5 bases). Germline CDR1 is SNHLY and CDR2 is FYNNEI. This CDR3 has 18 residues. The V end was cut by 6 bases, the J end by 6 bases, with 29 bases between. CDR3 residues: CASRRVGERFKRLDGYTF. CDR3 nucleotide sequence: TGTGCCAGCAGGCGGGTAGGGGAACGGTTTAAGAGATTGGATGGCTACACCTTC.

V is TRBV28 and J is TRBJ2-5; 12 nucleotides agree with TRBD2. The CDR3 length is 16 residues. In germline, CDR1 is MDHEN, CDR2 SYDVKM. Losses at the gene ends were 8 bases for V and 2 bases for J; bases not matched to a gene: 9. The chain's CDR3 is CASGRGTSGPQETQYF. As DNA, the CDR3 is TGTGCCAGCGGGCGGGGGACTAGCGGGCCTCAAGAGACCCAGTACTTC.

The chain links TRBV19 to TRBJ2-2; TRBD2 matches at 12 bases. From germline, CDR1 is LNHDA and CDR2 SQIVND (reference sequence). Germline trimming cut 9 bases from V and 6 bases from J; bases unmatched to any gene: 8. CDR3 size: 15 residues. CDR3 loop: CASATSGSGAGELFF. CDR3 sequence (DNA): TGTGCCAGCGCGACTAGCGGGAGTGGGGCCGGGGAGCTGTTTTTT.

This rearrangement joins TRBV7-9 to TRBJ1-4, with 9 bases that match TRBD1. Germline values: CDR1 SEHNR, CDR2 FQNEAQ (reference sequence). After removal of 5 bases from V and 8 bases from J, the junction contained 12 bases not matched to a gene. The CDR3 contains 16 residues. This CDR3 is CASSARRGQGSEKLFF. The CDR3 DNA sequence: TGTGCCAGCAGCGCTCGGCGGGGACAGGGATCCGAAAAACTGTTTTTT.

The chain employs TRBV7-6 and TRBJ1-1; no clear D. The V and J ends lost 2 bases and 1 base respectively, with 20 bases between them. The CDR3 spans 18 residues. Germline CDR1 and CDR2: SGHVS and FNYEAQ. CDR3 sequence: CASSLRIGPLLGNTEAFF. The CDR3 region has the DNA TGTGCCAGCAGCTTAAGAATAGGACCCTTATTAGGGAACACTGAAGCTTTCTTT.

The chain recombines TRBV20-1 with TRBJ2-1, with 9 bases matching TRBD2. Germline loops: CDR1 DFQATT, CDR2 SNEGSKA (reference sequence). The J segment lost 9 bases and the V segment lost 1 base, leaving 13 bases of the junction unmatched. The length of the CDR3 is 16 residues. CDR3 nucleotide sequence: TGCAGTGCTAGAGGCTTTTCGGAGCGGGGGGACGGTGAGCAGTTCTTC. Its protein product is CSARGFSERGDGEQFF.

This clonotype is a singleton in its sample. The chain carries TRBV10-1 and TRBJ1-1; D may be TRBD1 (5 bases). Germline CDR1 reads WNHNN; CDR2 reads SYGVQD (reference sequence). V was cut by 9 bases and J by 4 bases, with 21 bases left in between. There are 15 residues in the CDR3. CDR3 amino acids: CARHHLGLFGTEAFF. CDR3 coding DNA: TGCGCCAGGCACCATCTGGGGCTATTTGGCACTGAAGCTTTCTTT.

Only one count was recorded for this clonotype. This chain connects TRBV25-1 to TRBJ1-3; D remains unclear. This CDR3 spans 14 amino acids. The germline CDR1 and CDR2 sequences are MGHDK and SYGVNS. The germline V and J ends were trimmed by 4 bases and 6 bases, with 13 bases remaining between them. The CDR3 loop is CASSAVGPENTIYF. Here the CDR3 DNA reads TGTGCCAGCAGTGCCGTCGGGCCTGAAAACACCATATATTTT.

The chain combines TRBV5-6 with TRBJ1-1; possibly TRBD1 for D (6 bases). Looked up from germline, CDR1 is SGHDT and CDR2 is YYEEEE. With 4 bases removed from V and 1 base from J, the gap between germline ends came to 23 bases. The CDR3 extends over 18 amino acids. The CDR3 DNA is TGTGCCAGCAGCGCAAACAGGGCACGGCCCAATTCGAACACTGAAGCTTTCTTT. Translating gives CASSANRARPNSNTEAFF.

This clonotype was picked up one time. The CDR3 protein is CASSWTSNYEQYF. Here the CDR3 DNA reads TGTGCCAGCAGCTGGACTAGCAACTACGAGCAGTACTTC. This sequence joins TRBV5-6 and TRBJ2-7; TRBD2 matches 8 bases. Germline trimming cut 3 bases from V and 3 bases from J; bases unmatched to any gene: 2. Germline values: CDR1 SGHDT, CDR2 YYEEEE. The CDR3 spans 13 residues. Based on the CDR3 plus reference TRBV5-6 and TRBJ2-7, the full variable domain is DAGVTQSPTHLIKTRGQQVTLRCSPKSGHDTVSWYQQALGQGPQFIFQYYEEEERQRGNFPDRFSGHQFPNYSSELNVNALLLGDSALYLCASSWTSNYEQYFGPGTRLTVT.

This CDR3 reads CASSAGRQNTGELFF. The DNA for the CDR3 is TGTGCCAGCAGCGCGGGACGTCAGAACACCGGGGAGCTGTTTTTT. The chain employs TRBV7-2 and TRBJ2-2, with D possibly being TRBD2 (6 bases). The CDR3 is 15 residues long. Germline V CDR1 and CDR2: SGHTA, FQGNSA. With 5 bases removed from V and 1 base from J, the gap between germline ends came to 11 bases. The whole variable domain, remainder taken from reference TRBV7-2 and TRBJ2-2, is GAGVSQSPSNKVTEKGKDVELRCDPISGHTALYWYRQSLGQGLEFLIYFQGNSAPDKSGLPSDRFSAERTGGSVSTLTIQRTQQEDSAVYLCASSAGRQNTGELFFGEGSRLTVL.

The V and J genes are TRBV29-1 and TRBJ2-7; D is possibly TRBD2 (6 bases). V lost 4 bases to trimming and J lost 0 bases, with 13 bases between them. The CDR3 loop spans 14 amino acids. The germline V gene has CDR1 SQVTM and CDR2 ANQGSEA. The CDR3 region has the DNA TGCAGCGTTGGGGGGGTCGGGAGCTCCTACGAGCAGTACTTC. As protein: CSVGGVGSSYEQYF.

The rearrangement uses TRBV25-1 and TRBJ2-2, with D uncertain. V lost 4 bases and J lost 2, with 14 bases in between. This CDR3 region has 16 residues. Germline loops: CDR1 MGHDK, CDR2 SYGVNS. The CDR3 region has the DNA TGTGCCAGCAGTGCCACCTTCCAGCTTAACACCGGGGAGCTGTTTTTT. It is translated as CASSATFQLNTGELFF.

The CDR3 sequence is CASNRGLAGAPETQYF. For the CDR3, the DNA is TGTGCCAGCAATCGGGGACTAGCGGGAGCTCCGGAGACCCAGTACTTC. The J gene is TRBJ2-5, the V gene TRBV6-1; 14 bases are a match to TRBD2. V shed 7 bases, J shed 5 bases, and the junction held 9 bases outside the gene matches. The CDR3 is 16 amino acids. CDR1 and CDR2 (germline): MNHNS, SASEGT.

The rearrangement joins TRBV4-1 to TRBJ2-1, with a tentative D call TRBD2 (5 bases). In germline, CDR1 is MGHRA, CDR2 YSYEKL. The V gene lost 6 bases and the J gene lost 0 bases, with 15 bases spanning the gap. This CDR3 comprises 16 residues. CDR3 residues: CASSDEGYSSYNEQFF. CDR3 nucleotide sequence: TGCGCCAGCAGTGACGAGGGCTATAGCTCCTACAATGAGCAGTTCTTC.